This T cell receptor beta chain was sequenced during a study of T-cell memory formation after mild COVID-19. This clonotype was counted between two and nine times. Its matching antigen is unknown. Study-wide results and limits: Pre-infection memory contained some responding clones, which suggested that cross-reactive memory had joined.

TCRdb reprocessed the 5' RACE reads with MiXCR, giving one entry per CDR3 protein. The sample lists roughly 130,000 distinct CDR3 sequences, approximately 15% occurring once. Germline V gives CDR1 MNHEY, CDR2 SVGEGT. Deletions cut 2 bases from V and 0 bases from J, with 7 bases between. CDR3 length equals 15 residues. The TCR was taken from an adult woman who had mild COVID-19 (a few samples of this study predate the infection). Cell type and time point are not known. Sequenced material: PBMCs or a T cell subset sorted from them (not recorded which). V gene TRBV6-2 or TRBV6-3 combines with J gene TRBJ2-2; D gene ambiguous. DNA for the CDR3: TGTGCCAGCAGTTACGGCTGGGCGAACACCGGGGAGCTGTTTTTT. This sequence encodes CASSYGWANTGELFF.